The source of this T cell receptor beta chain is a study of metastatic and nonmetastatic thyroid tumors. Whole-study context: Repertoires were compared across blood and tumor or nodule tissue from malignant and benign thyroid patients. Findings and caveats of the study: As reported, TCR beta diversity in blood and tumor was significantly higher in malignant thyroid tumors than in benign nodules.

The junction had 3 bases not matched to a gene; V was cut back by 3 bases and J by 8 bases. CDR3 length: 13 amino acids. Germline loops: CDR1 MNHEY, CDR2 SMNVEV (reference sequence). No treatment of any kind had been given to any patient before thyroid surgery. About this clone: Its antigen is currently unknown.

Original methodology: Across clinicopathological groups, CDR3 differences served as the basis for building a distant-metastasis classifier for papillary thyroid cancer. TCRdb re-called the PCR reads with MiXCR. The V and J calls come from TCRdb's annotation, not from the publication. The sample includes some 3,000 clones, roughly 40% of them seen just once. This TCR was sampled from a female donor with papillary thyroid cancer or a benign thyroid nodule (not recorded which). Some clones in this sample may be carry-over from other donors' samples. The chain uses TRBV27 and TRBJ2-2, with 7 positions matching TRBD2. The sample consisted of tumor tissue. The CDR3 region is CASSFSGLGELFF. The DNA of the CDR3 is TGTGCCAGCAGTTTTAGCGGGTTAGGGGAGCTGTTTTTT.